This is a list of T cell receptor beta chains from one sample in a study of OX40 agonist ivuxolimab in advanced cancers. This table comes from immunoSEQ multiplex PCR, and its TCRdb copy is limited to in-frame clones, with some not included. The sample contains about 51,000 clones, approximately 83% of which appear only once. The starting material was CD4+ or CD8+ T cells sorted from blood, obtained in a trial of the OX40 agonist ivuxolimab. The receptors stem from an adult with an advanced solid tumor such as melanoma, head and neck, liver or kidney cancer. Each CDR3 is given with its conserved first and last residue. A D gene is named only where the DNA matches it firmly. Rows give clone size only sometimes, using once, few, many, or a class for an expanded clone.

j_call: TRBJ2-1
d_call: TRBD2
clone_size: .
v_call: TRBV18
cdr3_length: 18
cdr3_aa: CASSPPISGGAPYNEQFF
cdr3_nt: TGTGCCAGCTCACCACCGATTAGCGGGGGGGCCCCATACAATGAGCAGTTCTTC

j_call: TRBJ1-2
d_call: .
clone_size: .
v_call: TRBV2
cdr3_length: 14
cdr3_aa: CASSQQGFDYGYTF
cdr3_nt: TGTGCCAGCAGCCAGCAGGGGTTTGACTATGGCTACACCTTC

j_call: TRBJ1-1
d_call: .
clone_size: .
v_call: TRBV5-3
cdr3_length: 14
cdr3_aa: CARRGTVLNTEAFF
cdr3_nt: TGTGCCAGAAGAGGGACGGTTTTAAATACTGAAGCTTTCTTT

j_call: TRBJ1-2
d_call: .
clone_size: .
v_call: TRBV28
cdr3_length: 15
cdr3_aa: CASTTGGQSNYGYTF
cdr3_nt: TGTGCCAGCACTACTGGGGGGCAGAGTAACTATGGCTACACCTTC

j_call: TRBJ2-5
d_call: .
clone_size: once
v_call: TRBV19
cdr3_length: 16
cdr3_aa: CASSGGGGAGRETQYF
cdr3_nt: TGTGCCAGTAGTGGTGGAGGGGGCGCGGGGCGGGAGACCCAGTACTTC

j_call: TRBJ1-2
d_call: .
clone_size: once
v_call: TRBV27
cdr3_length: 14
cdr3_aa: CASSFLGQAYGYTF
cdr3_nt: TGTGCCAGCAGTTTCCTAGGACAAGCCTATGGCTACACCTTC

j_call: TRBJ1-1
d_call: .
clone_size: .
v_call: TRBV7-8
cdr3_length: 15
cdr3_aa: CASSPVAGFMSEAFF
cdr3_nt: TGTGCCAGCAGCCCTGTGGCAGGGTTTATGTCTGAAGCTTTCTTT

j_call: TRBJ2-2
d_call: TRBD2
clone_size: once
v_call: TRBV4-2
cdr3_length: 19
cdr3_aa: CASSQDPGGALGNTGELFF
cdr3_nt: TGTGCCAGCAGCCAAGATCCCGGGGGGGCCCTCGGCAACACCGGGGAGCTGTTTTTT

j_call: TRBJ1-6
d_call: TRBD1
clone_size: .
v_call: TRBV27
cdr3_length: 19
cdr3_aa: CASSLRPQAGTGGKSPLHF
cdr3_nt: TGTGCCAGCAGTTTAAGGCCCCAGGCTGGGACAGGGGGTAAGTCACCCCTCCACTTT

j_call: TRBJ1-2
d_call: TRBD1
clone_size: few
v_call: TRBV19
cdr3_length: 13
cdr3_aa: CASSRTGLYGYTF
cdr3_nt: TGTGCCAGTAGTAGGACAGGGTTATATGGCTACACCTTC

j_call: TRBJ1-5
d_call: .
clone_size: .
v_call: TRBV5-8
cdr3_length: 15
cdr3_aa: CASSGNLHSYQPQHF
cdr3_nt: TGTGCCAGCAGCGGAAACCTCCACAGCTATCAGCCCCAGCATTTT

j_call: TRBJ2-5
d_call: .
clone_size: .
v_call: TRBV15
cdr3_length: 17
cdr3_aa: CATSRDRGRGGQETQYF
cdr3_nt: TGTGCCACCAGCAGAGATCGGGGCAGGGGGGGCCAAGAGACCCAGTACTTC